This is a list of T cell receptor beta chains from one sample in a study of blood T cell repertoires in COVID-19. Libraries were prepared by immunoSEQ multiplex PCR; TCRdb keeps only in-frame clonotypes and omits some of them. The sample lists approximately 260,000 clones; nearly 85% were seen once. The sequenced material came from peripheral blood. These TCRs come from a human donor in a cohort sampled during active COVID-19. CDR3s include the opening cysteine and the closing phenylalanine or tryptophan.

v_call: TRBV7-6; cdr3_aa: CASSLYSNEKLFF
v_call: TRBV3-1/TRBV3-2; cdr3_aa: CASSPSDRMNTEAFF
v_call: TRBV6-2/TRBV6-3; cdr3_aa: CASSQGLSQETQYF
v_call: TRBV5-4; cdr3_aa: CASSLEAGRASNYGYTF
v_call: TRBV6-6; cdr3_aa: CASSYGGGRGGNEQFF
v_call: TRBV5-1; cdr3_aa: CASSLRTRGADEQYF
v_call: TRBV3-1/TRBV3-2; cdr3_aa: CASSQGLAGVSVEQYF
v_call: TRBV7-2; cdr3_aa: CASSLGVGVNNQPQHF
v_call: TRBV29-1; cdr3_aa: CSAGEGAGNEKLFF
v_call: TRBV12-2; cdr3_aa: CASRLPGVGLHSADTQYF
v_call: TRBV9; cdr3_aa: CASSITSGRTSQNIQYF
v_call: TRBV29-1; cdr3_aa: CSAARSGQANYGYTF
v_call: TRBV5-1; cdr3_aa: CASSLPAGYQETQYF
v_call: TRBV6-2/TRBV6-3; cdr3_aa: CASSYSNARYEKLFF
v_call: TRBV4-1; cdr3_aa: CASSQTTGTVTDTQYF
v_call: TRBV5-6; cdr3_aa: CASSPEDSFYGELFF
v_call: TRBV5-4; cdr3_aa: CASSLDRPEGYTF
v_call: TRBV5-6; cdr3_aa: CASSHHLRDGVGELFF
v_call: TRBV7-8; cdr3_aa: CASSSGQGGGWIEQFF
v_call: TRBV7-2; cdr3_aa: CASSLGDRGTEAFF
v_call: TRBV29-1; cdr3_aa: CSVKTSGQGTQYF
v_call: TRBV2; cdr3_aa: CASSGGRGRSEQFF
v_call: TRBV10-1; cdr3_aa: CASSTGSYEQYF
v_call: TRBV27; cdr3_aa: CASNRGQGFSYEQYF
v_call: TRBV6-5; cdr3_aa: CASNPYRATNEKLFF
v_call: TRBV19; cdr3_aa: CASSHRPGRADEQYF